This T cell receptor beta chain was found in a study of neurological immune-mediated disorders. TCRdb reprocessed the 5' RACE reads via MiXCR and lists one record per CDR3 protein. Found here are 84,000 or so distinct CDR3 sequences, 4.3% of them singletons; the top ten hold 5% to 6%. Sample time point: longitudinal time-point 3. CDR3 size: 14 residues. V gave up 3 bases and J gave up 4 bases, with 10 bases separating them. This clonotype occurred many times. The specimen was PBMCs. The TCR sequence derives from a woman aged 60-75 years with multiple sclerosis. The chain has TRBV12-3 or TRBV12-4 and TRBJ1-5; D is unresolved. CDR3 amino acids: CASSLEAANQPQHF. CDR3 nucleotides: TGTGCCAGCAGTTTGGAGGCAGCAAATCAGCCCCAGCATTTT.